This T cell receptor beta chain was documented in a study of OX40 agonist ivuxolimab in advanced cancers. As for the study in general: Patients with hepatocellular carcinoma, melanoma, renal cell or head and neck cancer made up the dose-escalation patients. Study-level points and caveats: Fewer expanded clones were found on average in CD4+ than in CD8+ T cells. Individuals who were partial responders at 0.1-3.0 mg/kg had clonal expansion that ranked among the lowest.

Worth noting for this clone: Antigen: not known.

The CDR3 is 15 amino acids. CDR1 is MDHEN and CDR2 is SYDVKM in the germline V gene. The V segment lost 1 base and the J segment 3 bases; nucleotides outside the gene matches: 1. Cycle 7 day 1, cycle 4 day 1, and baseline were the timepoints at which blood was sampled. Sequenced by immunoSEQ multiplex PCR; TCRdb stores in-frame clones only, minus some. The repertoire holds some 25,000 clones, with about 86% as singletons. Sequences were derived from CD4+ or CD8+ T cells sorted from blood, sampled in a trial of the OX40 agonist ivuxolimab. This clonotype originated in an adult with an advanced solid tumor such as melanoma, head and neck, liver or kidney cancer. The chain recombines TRBV28 with TRBJ2-5, with 11 bases that match TRBD2. CDR3 DNA: TGTGCCAGCAGTTTATTAGCGGGAGGGGAAGAGACCCAGTACTTC. As protein: CASSLLAGGEETQYF. The full variable domain, completed using reference TRBV28 and TRBJ2-5, is DVKVTQSSRYLVKRTGEKVFLECVQDMDHENMFWYRQDPGLGLRLIYFSYDVKMKEKGDIPEGYSVSREKKERFSLILESASTNQTSMYLCASSLLAGGEETQYFGPGTRLLVL.